This T cell receptor (beta chain) was sequenced for a study of shared clonotypes between healthy human individuals. The assay was run at deep level. Profiled with immunoSEQ multiplex PCR; TCRdb holds only in-frame clones, not every one. The sample has 2,100,000 or so clones, roughly 95% seen once. V shed 6 bases, J shed 11 bases, and the junction held 12 bases outside the gene matches. Germline V gene lookup returns CDR1 SQVTM and CDR2 ANQGSEA. The CDR3 has 12 amino acids. As for this clone: Its antigen is still unknown.

Investigators divided CD4+ cells into CD45RA+ naive and CD45RA-negative memory subsets. Overall study findings and caveats: Some clonotypes were shared by all four sorted-subset donors, while others were not shared. The non-shared ones had lower generation probabilities than the shared ones.

This TCR was recovered from a man between 18 and 35 years old in good health. Material: naive CD4+ T cells sorted from blood. Subset noted: CD45RA+ positively selected. The J gene is TRBJ1-1, the V gene TRBV29-1; 7 nucleotides line up with TRBD1. CDR3 DNA: TGCAGCGTAGTGACCGGGACAGTTGAGGCTTTCTTT. This gives the protein CSVVTGTVEAFF.